This note documents a single T cell receptor (beta chain) sequence. The entry originates in a study of CD8 T cells in Susac syndrome. Negative isolation yielded the CD8+ and CD4+ T cells, while FACS enriched the TEMRA cells. RNA, at about 0.45 to 1 ug, was reverse transcribed with random hexamers. MiXCR was run by TCRdb on the immunoSEQ multiplex PCR reads, yielding one entry per CDR3 protein. The repertoire consists of about 180,000 distinct CDR3 sequences, with 94% occurring once and the leading ten covering roughly 0.12%. Sequencing was performed on CD4+ T cells from PBMCs. The sequence was collected from a human donor with Susac syndrome.

The CDR3 here is CATSRGGGANREQFF. The CDR3 coding sequence is TGTGCCACCAGCAGAGGAGGGGGGGCCAACCGTGAGCAGTTCTTC. The chain uses TRBV15 and TRBJ2-1, with a weak D call TRBD2 (7 bases). Trimming stripped 1 base from V and 9 bases from J, with 16 bases between. Germline CDR1 reads LNHNV; CDR2 reads YYDKDF (reference sequence). CDR3 length equals 15 residues.